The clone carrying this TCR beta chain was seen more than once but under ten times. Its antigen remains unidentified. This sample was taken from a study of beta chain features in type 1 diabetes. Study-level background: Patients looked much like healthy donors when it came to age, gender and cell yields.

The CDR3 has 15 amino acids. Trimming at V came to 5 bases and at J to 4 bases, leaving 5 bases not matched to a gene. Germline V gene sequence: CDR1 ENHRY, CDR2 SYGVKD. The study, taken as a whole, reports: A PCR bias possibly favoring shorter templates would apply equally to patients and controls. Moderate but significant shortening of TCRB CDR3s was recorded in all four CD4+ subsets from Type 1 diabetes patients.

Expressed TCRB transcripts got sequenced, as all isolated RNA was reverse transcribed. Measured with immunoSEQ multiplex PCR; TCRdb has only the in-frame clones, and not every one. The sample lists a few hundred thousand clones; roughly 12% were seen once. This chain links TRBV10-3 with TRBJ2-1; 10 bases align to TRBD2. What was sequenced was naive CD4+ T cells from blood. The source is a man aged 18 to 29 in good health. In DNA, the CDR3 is TGTGCCATCAGTAGGACTAGCGGCGTTTACAATGAGCAGTTCTTC. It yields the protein CAISRTSGVYNEQFF.